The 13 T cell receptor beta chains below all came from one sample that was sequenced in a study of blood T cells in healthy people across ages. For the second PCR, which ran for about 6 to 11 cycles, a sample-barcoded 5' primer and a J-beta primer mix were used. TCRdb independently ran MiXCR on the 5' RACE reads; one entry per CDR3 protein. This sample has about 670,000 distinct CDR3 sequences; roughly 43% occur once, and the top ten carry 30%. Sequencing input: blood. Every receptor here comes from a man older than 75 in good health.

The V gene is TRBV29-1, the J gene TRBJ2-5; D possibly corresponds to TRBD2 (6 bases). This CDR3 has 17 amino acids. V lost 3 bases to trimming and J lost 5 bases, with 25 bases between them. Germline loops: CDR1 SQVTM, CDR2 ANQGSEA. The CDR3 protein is CSVEPNPGTEEQETQYF. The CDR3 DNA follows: TGCAGCGTTGAGCCCAACCCTGGGACTGAAGAACAGGAGACCCAGTACTTC.

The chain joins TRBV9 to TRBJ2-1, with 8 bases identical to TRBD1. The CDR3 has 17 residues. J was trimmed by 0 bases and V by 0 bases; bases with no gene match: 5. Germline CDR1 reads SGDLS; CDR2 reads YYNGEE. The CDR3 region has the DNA TGTGCCAGCAGCGTAGATCCAGGGGGCTACTCCTACAATGAGCAGTTCTTC. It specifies CASSVDPGGYSYNEQFF.

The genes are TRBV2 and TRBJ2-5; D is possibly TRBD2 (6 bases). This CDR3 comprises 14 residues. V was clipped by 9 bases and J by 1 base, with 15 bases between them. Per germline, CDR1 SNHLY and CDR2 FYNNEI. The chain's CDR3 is CASHRDFSQETQYF. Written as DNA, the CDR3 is TGTGCCAGTCACCGGGACTTCTCCCAAGAGACCCAGTACTTC.

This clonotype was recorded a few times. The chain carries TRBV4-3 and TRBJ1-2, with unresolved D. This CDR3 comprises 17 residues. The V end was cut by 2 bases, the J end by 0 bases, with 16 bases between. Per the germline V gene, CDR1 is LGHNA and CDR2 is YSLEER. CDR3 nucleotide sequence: TGCGCCAGCAGCCAAATCGGGAAGGGAACTACTAACTATGGCTACACCTTC. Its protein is CASSQIGKGTTNYGYTF.

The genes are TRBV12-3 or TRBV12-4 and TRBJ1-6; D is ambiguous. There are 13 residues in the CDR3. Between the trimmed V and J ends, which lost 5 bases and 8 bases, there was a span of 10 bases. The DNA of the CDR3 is TGTGCCAGCAGTGTCGGTCCGGATTCACCCCTCCACTTT. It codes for CASSVGPDSPLHF.

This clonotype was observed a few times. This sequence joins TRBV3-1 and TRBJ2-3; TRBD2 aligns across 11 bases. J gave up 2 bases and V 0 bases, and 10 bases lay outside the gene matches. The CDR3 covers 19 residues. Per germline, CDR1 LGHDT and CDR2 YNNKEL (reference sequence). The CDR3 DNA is TGTGCCAGCAGCCAAGATCAGTTGGCTAGCGGGGGGATCACAGATACGCAGTATTTT. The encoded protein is CASSQDQLASGGITDTQYF.

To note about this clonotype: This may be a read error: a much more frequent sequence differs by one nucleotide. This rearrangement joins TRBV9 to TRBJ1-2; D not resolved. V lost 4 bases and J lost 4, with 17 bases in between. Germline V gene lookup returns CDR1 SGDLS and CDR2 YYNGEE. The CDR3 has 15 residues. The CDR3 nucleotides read TGTGCCAGCAGCACCCGGACCGGGAATCTCTATGGCTACACCTTC. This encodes CASSTRTGNLYGYTF.

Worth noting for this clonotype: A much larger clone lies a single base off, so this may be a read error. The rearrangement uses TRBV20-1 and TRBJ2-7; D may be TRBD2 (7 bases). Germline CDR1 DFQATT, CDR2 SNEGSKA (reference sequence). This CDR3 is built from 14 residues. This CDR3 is CSARGGGGFYERYF. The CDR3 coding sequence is TGCAGTGCTAGAGGGGGAGGGGGTTTCTACGAGCGGTACTTC.

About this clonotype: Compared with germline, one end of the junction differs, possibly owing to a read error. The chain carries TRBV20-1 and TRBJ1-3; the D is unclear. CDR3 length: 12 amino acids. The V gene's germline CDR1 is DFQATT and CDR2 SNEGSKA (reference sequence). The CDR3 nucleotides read TGCAGCGCTATTGGGCACGGAAACACCATATATTTT. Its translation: CSAIGHGNTIYF.

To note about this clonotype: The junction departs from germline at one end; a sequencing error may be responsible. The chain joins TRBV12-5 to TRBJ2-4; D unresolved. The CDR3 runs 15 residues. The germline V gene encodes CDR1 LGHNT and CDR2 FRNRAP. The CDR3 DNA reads TGTGCTAGTGGTTTGGTACGAGGTAACACCTACGAGCAGTACTTT. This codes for CASGLVRGNTYEQYF.

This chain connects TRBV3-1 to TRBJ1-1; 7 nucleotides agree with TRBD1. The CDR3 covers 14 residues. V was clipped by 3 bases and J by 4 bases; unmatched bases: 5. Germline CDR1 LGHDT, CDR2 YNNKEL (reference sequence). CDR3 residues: CASSHRGTGTEAFF. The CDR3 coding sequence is TGTGCCAGCAGCCACAGGGGGACCGGCACTGAAGCTTTCTTT.

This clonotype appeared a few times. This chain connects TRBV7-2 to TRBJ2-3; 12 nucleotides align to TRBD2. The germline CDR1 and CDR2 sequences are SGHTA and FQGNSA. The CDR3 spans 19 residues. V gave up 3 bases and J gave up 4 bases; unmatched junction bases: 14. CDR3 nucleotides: TGTGCCAGCAGCTTCTTCCGAGTCGGACTAGCGGGAAGGGCAGATACGCAGTATTTT. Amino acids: CASSFFRVGLAGRADTQYF.

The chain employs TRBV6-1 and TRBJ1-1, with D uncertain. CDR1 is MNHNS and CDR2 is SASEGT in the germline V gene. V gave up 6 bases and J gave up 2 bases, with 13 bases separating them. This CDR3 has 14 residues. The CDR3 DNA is TGTGCCAGCAGCCTTCAACTAGGCAACACTGAAGCTTTCTTT. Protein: CASSLQLGNTEAFF.